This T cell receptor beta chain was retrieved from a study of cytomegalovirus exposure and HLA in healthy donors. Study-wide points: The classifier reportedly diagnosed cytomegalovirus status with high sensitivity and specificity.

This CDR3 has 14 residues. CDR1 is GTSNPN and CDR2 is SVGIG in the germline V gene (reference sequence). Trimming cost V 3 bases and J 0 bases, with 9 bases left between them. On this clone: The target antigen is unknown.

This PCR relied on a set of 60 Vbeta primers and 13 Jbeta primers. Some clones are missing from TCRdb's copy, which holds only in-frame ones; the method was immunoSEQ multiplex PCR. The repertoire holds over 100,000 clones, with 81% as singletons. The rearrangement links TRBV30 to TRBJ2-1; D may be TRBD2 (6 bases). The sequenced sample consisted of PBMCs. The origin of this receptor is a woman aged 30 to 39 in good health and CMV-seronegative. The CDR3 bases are TGTGCCTGGAGGGGACTGAGCTCCTACAATGAGCAGTTCTTC. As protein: CAWRGLSSYNEQFF.